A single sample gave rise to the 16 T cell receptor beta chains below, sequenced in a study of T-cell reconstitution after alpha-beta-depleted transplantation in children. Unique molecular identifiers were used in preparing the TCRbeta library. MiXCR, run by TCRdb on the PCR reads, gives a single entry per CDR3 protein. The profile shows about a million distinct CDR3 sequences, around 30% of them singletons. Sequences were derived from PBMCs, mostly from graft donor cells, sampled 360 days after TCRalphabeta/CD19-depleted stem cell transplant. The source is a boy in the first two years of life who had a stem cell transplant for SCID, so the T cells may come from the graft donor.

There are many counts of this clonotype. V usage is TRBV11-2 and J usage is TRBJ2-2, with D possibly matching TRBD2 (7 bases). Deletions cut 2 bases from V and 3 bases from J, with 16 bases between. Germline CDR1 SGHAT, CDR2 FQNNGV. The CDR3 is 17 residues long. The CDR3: CASSLPRGGGHTGELFF. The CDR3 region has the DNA TGTGCCAGCAGCTTACCCCGGGGAGGGGGTCACACCGGGGAGCTGTTTTTT.

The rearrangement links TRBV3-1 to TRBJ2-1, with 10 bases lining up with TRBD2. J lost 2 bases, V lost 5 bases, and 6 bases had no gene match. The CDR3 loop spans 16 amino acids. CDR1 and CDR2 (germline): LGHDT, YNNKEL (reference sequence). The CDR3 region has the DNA TGTGCCAGCAGCAGGATAGCGGGGGGCGCCTACAATGAGCAGTTCTTC. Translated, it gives CASSRIAGGAYNEQFF.

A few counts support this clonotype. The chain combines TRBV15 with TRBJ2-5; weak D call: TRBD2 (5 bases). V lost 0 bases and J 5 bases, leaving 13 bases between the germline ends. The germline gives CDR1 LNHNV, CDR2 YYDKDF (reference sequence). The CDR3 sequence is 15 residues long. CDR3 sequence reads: CATSRDDYTGETQYF. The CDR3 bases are TGTGCCACCAGCAGAGACGACTATACCGGGGAGACCCAGTACTTC.

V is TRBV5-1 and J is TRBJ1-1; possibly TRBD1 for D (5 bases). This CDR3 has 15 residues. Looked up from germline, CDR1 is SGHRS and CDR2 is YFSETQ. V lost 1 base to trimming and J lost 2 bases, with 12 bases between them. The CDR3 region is CASSLMRGGNTEAFF. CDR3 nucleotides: TGCGCCAGCAGCTTGATGCGGGGGGGTAACACTGAAGCTTTCTTT.

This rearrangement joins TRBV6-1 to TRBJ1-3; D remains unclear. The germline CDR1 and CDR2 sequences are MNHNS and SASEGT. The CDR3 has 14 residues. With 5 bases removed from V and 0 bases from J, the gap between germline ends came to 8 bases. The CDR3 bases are TGTGCCAGCAGTACCTACGCCTCTGGAAACACCATATATTTT. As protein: CASSTYASGNTIYF.

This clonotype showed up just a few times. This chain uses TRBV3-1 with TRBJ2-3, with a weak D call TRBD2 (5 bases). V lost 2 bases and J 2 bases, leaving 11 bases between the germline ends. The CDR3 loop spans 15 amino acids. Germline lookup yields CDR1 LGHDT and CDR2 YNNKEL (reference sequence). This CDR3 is CASSQSGIYTDTQYF. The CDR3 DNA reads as TGTGCCAGCAGCCAATCGGGAATCTACACAGATACGCAGTATTTT.

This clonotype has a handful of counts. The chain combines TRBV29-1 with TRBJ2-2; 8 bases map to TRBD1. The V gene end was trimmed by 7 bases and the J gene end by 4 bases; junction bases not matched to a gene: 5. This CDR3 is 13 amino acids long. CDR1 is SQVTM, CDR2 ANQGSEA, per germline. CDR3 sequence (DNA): TGCAGCGCTAGGACAGGGACCACCGGGGAGCTGTTTTTT. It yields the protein CSARTGTTGELFF.

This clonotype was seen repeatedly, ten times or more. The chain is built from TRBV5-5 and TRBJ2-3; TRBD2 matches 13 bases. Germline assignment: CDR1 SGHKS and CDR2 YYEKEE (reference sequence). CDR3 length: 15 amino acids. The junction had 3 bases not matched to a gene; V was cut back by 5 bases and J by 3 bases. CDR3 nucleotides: TGTGCCAGCAGGCCACTAGCGGGGGGGACAGATACGCAGTATTTT. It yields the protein CASRPLAGGTDTQYF.

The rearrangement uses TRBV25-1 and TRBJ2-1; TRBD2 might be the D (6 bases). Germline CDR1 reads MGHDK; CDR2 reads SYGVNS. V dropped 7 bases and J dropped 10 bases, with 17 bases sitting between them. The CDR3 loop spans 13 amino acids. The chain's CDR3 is CASMEGSRLEQFF. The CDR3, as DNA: TGTGCCAGCATGGAGGGATCCCGTTTGGAGCAGTTCTTC.

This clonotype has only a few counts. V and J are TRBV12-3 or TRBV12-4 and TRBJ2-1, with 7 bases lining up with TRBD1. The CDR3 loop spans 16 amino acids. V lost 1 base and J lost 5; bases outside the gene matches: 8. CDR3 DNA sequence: TGTGCCAGCAGTTTAGGGACAGGTGGTGACCACAATGAGCAGTTCTTC. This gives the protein CASSLGTGGDHNEQFF.

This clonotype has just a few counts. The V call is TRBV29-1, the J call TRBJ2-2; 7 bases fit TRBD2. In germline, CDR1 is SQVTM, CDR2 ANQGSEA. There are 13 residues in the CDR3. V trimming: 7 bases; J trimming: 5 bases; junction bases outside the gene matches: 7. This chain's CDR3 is CSAALGGTGELFF. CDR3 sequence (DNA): TGCAGCGCCGCACTCGGGGGGACCGGGGAGCTGTTTTTT.

Written as DNA, the CDR3 is TGTGCCAGCAGCTGGGGATCTATGGCCGCTGAGCAGTTCTTC. Its translation: CASSWGSMAAEQFF. This chain joins TRBV5-7 and TRBJ2-1; no firm D call. TRBV5-7 is given ORF status, its function remaining uncertain. V lost 3 bases to trimming and J lost 9 bases, with 16 bases between them. This CDR3 is built from 14 residues.

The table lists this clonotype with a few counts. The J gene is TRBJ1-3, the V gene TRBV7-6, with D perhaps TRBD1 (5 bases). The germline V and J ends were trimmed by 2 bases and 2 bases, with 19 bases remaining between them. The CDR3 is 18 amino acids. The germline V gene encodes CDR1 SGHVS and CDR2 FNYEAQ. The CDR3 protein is CASSLQPGGGLTGNTIYF. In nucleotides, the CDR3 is TGTGCCAGCAGCTTACAGCCGGGGGGAGGACTGACTGGAAACACCATATATTTT. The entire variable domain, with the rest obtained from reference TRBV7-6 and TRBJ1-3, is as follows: GAGVSQSPRYKVTKRGQDVALRCDPISGHVSLYWYRQALGQGPEFLTYFNYEAQQDKSGLPNDRFSAERPEGSISTLTIQRTEQRDSAMYRCASSLQPGGGLTGNTIYFGEGSWLTVV.

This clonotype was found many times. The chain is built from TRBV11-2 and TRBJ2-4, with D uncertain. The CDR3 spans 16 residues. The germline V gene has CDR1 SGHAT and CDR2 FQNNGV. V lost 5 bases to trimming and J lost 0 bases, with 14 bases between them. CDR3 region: CASSPLFSLAKNIQYF. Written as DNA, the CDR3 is TGTGCCAGCAGCCCCTTGTTTTCTCTAGCCAAAAACATTCAGTACTTC.

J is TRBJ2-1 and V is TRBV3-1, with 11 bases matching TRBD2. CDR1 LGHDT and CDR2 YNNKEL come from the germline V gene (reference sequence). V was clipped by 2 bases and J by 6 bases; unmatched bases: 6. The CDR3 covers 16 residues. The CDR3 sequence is CASSQNLAGGSNEQFF. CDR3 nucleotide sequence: TGTGCCAGCAGCCAAAATCTAGCGGGGGGTTCCAATGAGCAGTTCTTC.

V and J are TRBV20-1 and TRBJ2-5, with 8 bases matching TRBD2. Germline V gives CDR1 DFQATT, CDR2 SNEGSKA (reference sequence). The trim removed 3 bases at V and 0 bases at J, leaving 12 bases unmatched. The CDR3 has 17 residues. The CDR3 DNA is TGCAGTGCTAGGGACGCCCTCACTAGCGGATACCAAGAGACCCAGTACTTC. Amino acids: CSARDALTSGYQETQYF.